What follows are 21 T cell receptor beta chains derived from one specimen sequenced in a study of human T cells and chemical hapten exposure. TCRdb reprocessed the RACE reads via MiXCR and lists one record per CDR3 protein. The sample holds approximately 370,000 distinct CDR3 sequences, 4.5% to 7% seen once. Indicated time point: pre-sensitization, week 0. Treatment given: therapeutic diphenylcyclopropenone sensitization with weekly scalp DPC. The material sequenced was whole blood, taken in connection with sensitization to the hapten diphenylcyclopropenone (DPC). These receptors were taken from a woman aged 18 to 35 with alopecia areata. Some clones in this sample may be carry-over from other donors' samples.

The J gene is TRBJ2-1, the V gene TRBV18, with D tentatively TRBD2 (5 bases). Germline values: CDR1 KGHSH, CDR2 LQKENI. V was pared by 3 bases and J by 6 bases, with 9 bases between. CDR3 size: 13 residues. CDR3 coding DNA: TGTGCCAGCTCACCCAGAGGGATCAATGAGCAGTTCTTC. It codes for CASSPRGINEQFF.

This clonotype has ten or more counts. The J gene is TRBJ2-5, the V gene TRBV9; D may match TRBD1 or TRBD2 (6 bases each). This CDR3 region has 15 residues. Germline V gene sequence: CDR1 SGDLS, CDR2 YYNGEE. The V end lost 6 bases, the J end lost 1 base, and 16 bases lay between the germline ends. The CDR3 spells CASTPMGGAQETQYF. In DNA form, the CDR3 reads TGTGCCAGCACCCCGATGGGGGGCGCCCAAGAGACCCAGTACTTC.

The CDR3 loop is CASSRLASTDTQYF. The CDR3 region has the DNA TGTGCCAGTAGTAGATTAGCCAGCACAGATACGCAGTATTTT. The chain combines TRBV19 with TRBJ2-3; no reliable D call. This CDR3 comprises 14 residues. Germline CDR1 LNHDA, CDR2 SQIVND (reference sequence). Trimming removed 4 bases at V and 0 bases at J, with 8 bases between.

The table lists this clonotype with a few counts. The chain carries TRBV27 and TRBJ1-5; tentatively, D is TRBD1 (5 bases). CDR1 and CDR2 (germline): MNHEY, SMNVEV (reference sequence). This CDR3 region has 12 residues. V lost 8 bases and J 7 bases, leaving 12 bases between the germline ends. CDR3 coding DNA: TGTGCCAGCGGTCGTGGGGGGCAGCCCCAGCATTTT. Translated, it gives CASGRGGQPQHF.

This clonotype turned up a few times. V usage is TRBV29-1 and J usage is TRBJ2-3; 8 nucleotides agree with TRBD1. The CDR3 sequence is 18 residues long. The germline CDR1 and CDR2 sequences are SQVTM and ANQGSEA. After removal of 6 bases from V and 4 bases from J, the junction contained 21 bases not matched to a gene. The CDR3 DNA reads TGCAGCGTCACCTGGACAGGGAAGACGACGACGTCCCCAGATACGCAGTATTTT. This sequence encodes CSVTWTGKTTTSPDTQYF.

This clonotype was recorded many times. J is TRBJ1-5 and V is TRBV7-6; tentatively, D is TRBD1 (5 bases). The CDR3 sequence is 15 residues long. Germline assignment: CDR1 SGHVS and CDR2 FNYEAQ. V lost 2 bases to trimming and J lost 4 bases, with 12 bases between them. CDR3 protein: CASSLSSGFNQPQHF. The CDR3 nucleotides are TGTGCCAGCAGCTTATCGTCAGGGTTTAATCAGCCCCAGCATTTT. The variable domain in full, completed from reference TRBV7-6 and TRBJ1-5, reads GAGVSQSPRYKVTKRGQDVALRCDPISGHVSLYWYRQALGQGPEFLTYFNYEAQQDKSGLPNDRFSAERPEGSISTLTIQRTEQRDSAMYRCASSLSSGFNQPQHFGDGTRLSIL.

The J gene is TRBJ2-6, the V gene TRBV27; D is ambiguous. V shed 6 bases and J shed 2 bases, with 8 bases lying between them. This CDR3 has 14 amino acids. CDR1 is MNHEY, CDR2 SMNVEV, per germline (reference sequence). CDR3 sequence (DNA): TGTGCCAGCAGGTTGGGCCCTGGGGCCAACGTCCTGACTTTC. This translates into CASRLGPGANVLTF.

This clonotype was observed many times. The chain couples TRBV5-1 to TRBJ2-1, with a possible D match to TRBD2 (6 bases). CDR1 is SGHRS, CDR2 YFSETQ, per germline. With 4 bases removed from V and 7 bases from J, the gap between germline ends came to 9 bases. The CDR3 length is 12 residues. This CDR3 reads CASSGGLNEQFF. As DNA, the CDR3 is TGCGCCAGCAGCGGGGGACTTAATGAGCAGTTCTTC.

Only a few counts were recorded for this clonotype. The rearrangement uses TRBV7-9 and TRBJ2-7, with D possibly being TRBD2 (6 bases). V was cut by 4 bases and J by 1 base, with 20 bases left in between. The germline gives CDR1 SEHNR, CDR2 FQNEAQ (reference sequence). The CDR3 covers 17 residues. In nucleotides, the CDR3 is TGTGCCAGCAGCTCCGATCGGGGGAATCCTTATTCCTACGAGCAGTACTTC. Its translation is CASSSDRGNPYSYEQYF.

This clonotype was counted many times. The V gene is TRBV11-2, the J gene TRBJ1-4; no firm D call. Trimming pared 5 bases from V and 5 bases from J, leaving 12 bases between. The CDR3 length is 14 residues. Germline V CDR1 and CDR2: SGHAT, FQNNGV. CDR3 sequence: CASSNRVTNEKLFF. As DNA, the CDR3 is TGTGCCAGCAGCAACCGGGTTACAAATGAAAAACTGTTTTTT.

As DNA, the CDR3 is TGTGCCAGCACCTCCGACAGGGCCCAGAACACTGAAGCTTTCTTT. Its translation is CASTSDRAQNTEAFF. The chain couples TRBV21-1 to TRBJ1-1; TRBD1, the table's D call, lacks a check against the DNA. TRBV21-1 is a pseudogene segment. CDR3 length: 15 residues.

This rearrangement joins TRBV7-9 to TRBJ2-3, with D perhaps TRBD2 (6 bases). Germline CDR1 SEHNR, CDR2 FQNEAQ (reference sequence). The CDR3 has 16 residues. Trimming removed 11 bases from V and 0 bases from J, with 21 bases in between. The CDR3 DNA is TGTGCCTCCGGGAGAGTTCAATCCCCTAGCACAGATACGCAGTATTTT. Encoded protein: CASGRVQSPSTDTQYF.

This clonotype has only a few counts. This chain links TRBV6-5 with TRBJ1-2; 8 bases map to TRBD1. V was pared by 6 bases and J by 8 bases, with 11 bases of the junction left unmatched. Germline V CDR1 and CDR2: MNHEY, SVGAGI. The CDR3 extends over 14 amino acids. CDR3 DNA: TGTGCCAGCAGCCTGGACAGGGATACGTACGGCTACACCTTC. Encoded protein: CASSLDRDTYGYTF.

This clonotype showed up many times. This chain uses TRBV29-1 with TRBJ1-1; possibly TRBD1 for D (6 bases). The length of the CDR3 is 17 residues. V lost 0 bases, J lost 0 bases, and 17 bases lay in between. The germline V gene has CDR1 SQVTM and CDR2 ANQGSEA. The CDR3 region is CSVEDHYGDNLNTEAFF. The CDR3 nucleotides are TGCAGCGTTGAAGATCATTACGGGGACAACTTGAACACTGAAGCTTTCTTT.

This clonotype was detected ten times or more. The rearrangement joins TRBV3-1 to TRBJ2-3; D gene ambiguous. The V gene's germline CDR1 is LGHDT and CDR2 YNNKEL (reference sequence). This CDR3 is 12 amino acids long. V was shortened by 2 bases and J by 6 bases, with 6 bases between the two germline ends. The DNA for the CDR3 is TGTGCCAGCAGCCAATCGGACGATACGCAGTATTTT. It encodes CASSQSDDTQYF.

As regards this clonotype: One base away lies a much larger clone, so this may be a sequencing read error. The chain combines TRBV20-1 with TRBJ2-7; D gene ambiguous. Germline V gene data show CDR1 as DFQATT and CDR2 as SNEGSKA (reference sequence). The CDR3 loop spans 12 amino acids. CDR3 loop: CGAKERSYEQYF. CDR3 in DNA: TGCGGTGCTAAGGAACGGTCCTACGAGCAGTACTTC.

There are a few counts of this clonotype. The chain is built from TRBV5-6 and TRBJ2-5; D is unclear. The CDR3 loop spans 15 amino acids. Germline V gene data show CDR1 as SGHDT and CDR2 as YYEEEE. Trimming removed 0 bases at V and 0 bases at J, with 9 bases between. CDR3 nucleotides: TGTGCCAGCAGCTTGGTTGCAGCCTACCAAGAGACCCAGTACTTC. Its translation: CASSLVAAYQETQYF. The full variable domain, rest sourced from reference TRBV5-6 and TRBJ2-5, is DAGVTQSPTHLIKTRGQQVTLRCSPKSGHDTVSWYQQALGQGPQFIFQYYEEEERQRGNFPDRFSGHQFPNYSSELNVNALLLGDSALYLCASSLVAAYQETQYFGPGTRLLVL.

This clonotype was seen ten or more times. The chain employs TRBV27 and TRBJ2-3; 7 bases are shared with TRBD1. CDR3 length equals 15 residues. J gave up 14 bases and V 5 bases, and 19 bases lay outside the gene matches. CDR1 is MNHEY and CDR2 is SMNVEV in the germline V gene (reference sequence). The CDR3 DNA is TGTGCCAGCAGTCTCGAACCATACCTGGGACAGACTTGGTATTTT. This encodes CASSLEPYLGQTWYF.

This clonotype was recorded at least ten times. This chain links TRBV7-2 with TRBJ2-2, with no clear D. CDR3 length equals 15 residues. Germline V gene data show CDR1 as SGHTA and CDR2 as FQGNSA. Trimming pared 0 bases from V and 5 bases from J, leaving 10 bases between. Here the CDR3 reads CASSLALPDTGELFF. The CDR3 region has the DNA TGTGCCAGCAGCTTAGCCCTACCTGATACCGGGGAGCTGTTTTTT.

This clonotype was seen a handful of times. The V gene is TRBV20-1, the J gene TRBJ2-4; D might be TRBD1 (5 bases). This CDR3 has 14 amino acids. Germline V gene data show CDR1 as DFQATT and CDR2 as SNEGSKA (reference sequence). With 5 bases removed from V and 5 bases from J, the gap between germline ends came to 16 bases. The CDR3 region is CSAWGSQGENIQYF. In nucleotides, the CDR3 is TGCAGTGCTTGGGGCTCCCAAGGGGAAAACATTCAGTACTTC.

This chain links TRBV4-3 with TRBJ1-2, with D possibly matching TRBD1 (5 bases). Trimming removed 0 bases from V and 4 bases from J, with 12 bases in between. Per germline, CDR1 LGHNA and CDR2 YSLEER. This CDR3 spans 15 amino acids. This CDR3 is CASSQDPQGFYGYTF. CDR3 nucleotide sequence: TGCGCCAGCAGCCAAGATCCGCAGGGCTTCTATGGCTACACCTTC.